The next 23 T cell receptor beta chains were all read from a single sample in a study of CD8 T cells in ankylosing spondylitis. Using its own MiXCR run on the 5' RACE reads, TCRdb lists one record per CDR3 protein. The table includes roughly 40,000 distinct CDR3 sequences, 2.7% detected once. The sequencing input was blood, either unsorted or a sorted T cell fraction (not recorded which). These receptors were obtained from a male donor with ankylosing spondylitis or in good health (not recorded which).

The V and J genes are TRBV9 and TRBJ2-1, with 10 bases fitting TRBD2. The CDR3 consists of 16 residues. V shed 4 bases, J shed 8 bases, and the junction held 12 bases outside the gene matches. The germline V gene encodes CDR1 SGDLS and CDR2 YYNGEE. The CDR3 sequence is CASSRSSGRAGYEQFF. For the CDR3, the DNA is TGTGCCAGCAGCCGATCCAGCGGGAGGGCCGGGTATGAGCAGTTCTTC.

This clonotype came up many times. The chain employs TRBV9 and TRBJ2-7; 14 nucleotides agree with TRBD2. Germline lookup yields CDR1 SGDLS and CDR2 YYNGEE. There are 15 residues in the CDR3. The trim removed 3 bases at V and 7 bases at J, leaving 6 bases unmatched. CDR3: CASSDGTSGSFEQYF. CDR3 bases: TGTGCCAGCAGCGACGGGACTAGCGGGAGTTTTGAGCAGTACTTC.

There are many counts of this clonotype. The chain uses TRBV9 and TRBJ2-1, with 13 nucleotides matching TRBD2. J was trimmed by 0 bases and V by 3 bases; bases with no gene match: 12. The CDR3 is 20 amino acids. In germline, CDR1 is SGDLS, CDR2 YYNGEE. CDR3 sequence (DNA): TGTGCCAGCAGCGGACGACTAGCGGGAGGACCATTCACCTCCTACAATGAGCAGTTCTTC. Translating it yields CASSGRLAGGPFTSYNEQFF.

This clonotype was recorded at least ten times. The J gene is TRBJ1-6, the V gene TRBV9; maybe TRBD1 (5 bases). Germline assignment: CDR1 SGDLS and CDR2 YYNGEE. This CDR3 is built from 14 residues. Trimming left V 4 bases short and J 5 bases short, with 10 bases between. The CDR3 here is CASSPQTDNSPLHF. CDR3 sequence (DNA): TGTGCCAGCAGCCCGCAGACAGATAATTCACCCCTCCACTTT.

This clonotype was recorded at least ten times. The chain combines TRBV9 with TRBJ2-7; no reliable D call. The CDR3 spans 12 residues. CDR1 SGDLS and CDR2 YYNGEE come from the germline V gene. V was cut by 4 bases and J by 3 bases, with 8 bases left in between. CDR3 bases: TGTGCCAGCAGCAGCAACAGCTACGAGCAGTACTTC. It is translated as CASSSNSYEQYF.

This clonotype was counted many times. The gene calls are TRBV9 and TRBJ1-5; possible D gene TRBD1, 6 bases. V shed 0 bases and J shed 7 bases, with 8 bases lying between them. Germline V gene sequence: CDR1 SGDLS, CDR2 YYNGEE. CDR3 length: 13 residues. The chain's CDR3 is CASSVEGGQPQHF. CDR3 nucleotides: TGTGCCAGCAGCGTAGAGGGGGGCCAGCCCCAGCATTTT.

This clonotype was detected many times. The chain joins TRBV9 to TRBJ1-2, with 9 bases identical to TRBD1. CDR3 length: 15 amino acids. V shed 1 base and J 3 bases; nucleotides not matched to a gene: 4. The germline V gene has CDR1 SGDLS and CDR2 YYNGEE. CDR3 protein: CASSVRDRDDYGYTF. The CDR3 DNA is TGTGCCAGCAGCGTAAGGGACAGGGATGACTATGGCTACACCTTC.

This clonotype was found many times. The chain combines TRBV9 with TRBJ2-7, with D maybe TRBD2 (5 bases). The V gene lost 3 bases and the J gene lost 6 bases, with 13 bases spanning the gap. The germline gives CDR1 SGDLS, CDR2 YYNGEE. The CDR3 length is 13 residues. The CDR3 spells CASSGLASSEQYF. The CDR3 DNA sequence: TGTGCCAGCAGCGGCCTAGCTTCCAGCGAGCAGTACTTC.

This clonotype was detected ten times or more. The rearrangement links TRBV9 to TRBJ2-3; no clear D. Germline CDR1 reads SGDLS; CDR2 reads YYNGEE. The CDR3 covers 12 residues. The V end was cut by 0 bases, the J end by 5 bases, with 4 bases between. The CDR3 loop is CASSVAQDTQYF. The CDR3 DNA is TGTGCCAGCAGCGTAGCCCAAGATACGCAGTATTTT.

This clonotype was counted at least ten times. This chain uses TRBV9 with TRBJ2-2; 15 bases line up with TRBD2. Germline V gene sequence: CDR1 SGDLS, CDR2 YYNGEE. This CDR3 is 17 amino acids long. V was pared by 4 bases and J by 4 bases, with 5 bases of the junction left unmatched. CDR3 region: CASSLGLAGGGTGELFF. DNA of the CDR3: TGTGCCAGCAGCCTCGGACTAGCGGGAGGGGGCACCGGGGAGCTGTTTTTT. Full variable domain (missing parts from reference TRBV9 and TRBJ2-2): DSGVTQTPKHLITATGQRVTLRCSPRSGDLSVYWYQQSLDQGLQFLIQYYNGEERAKGNILERFSAQQFPDLHSELNLSSLELGDSALYFCASSLGLAGGGTGELFFGEGSRLTVL.

This clonotype came up many times. The chain uses TRBV9 and TRBJ2-3; 9 nucleotides line up with TRBD2. V gave up 4 bases and J gave up 4 bases; unmatched junction bases: 13. CDR3 length: 17 residues. Germline lookup yields CDR1 SGDLS and CDR2 YYNGEE. The CDR3 bases are TGTGCCAGCAGCATCGCGGCAGCGGGAGGATCCGCAGATACGCAGTATTTT. Encoded protein: CASSIAAAGGSADTQYF.

This clonotype was recorded at least ten times. The chain couples TRBV9 to TRBJ1-1; D remains unclear. This CDR3 has 14 residues. V lost 1 base, J lost 4 bases, and 11 bases lay in between. CDR1 SGDLS and CDR2 YYNGEE come from the germline V gene. CDR3 sequence: CASSVRSKGTEAFF. The DNA for the CDR3 is TGTGCCAGCAGCGTAAGGTCTAAGGGCACTGAAGCTTTCTTT.

This clonotype was observed many times. The CDR3 is CASSGNSGTGELFF. CDR3 nucleotides: TGTGCCAGCAGCGGGAATAGCGGGACCGGGGAGCTGTTTTTT. The rearrangement links TRBV9 to TRBJ2-2; 7 bases line up with TRBD2. V gave up 3 bases and J gave up 5 bases; unmatched junction bases: 4. In germline, CDR1 is SGDLS, CDR2 YYNGEE. The CDR3 runs to 14 residues.

This clonotype was picked up many times. The J gene is TRBJ2-3, the V gene TRBV9; D unclear. Germline lookup yields CDR1 SGDLS and CDR2 YYNGEE. V lost 4 bases and J 4 bases, leaving 4 bases between the germline ends. The CDR3 length is 11 residues. The DNA for the CDR3 is TGTGCCAGCAGCCTCTCAGATACGCAGTATTTT. This codes for CASSLSDTQYF.

This clonotype was counted many times. The chain recombines TRBV9 with TRBJ2-1; weak D call: TRBD2 (5 bases). Germline-derived CDR1 and CDR2 are SGDLS and YYNGEE. The CDR3 is made up of 15 amino acids. V lost 0 bases and J lost 2, with 9 bases in between. The CDR3 region is CASSVDSGPYNEQFF. CDR3 DNA: TGTGCCAGCAGCGTAGACAGCGGACCCTACAATGAGCAGTTCTTC.

Note on this clonotype: A much larger clonotype is one base distant, so this may be a read error. V and J are TRBV9 and TRBJ1-4; D remains unclear. This CDR3 spans 15 amino acids. Germline V gene lookup returns CDR1 SGDLS and CDR2 YYNGEE. This CDR3 reads CATSVEAATNEKLFF. The CDR3 DNA is TGTGCCACCAGCGTAGAAGCTGCAACTAATGAAAAACTGTTTTTT.

This clonotype was detected ten times or more. V gene TRBV9 combines with J gene TRBJ1-2; 7 bases align to TRBD1. Germline CDR1 reads SGDLS; CDR2 reads YYNGEE. There are 13 residues in the CDR3. V was pared by 3 bases and J by 3 bases, with 2 bases of the junction left unmatched. This chain's CDR3 is CASSGQGYYGYTF. CDR3 nucleotide sequence: TGTGCCAGCAGCGGACAGGGATACTATGGCTACACCTTC.

This clonotype came up many times. The V gene is TRBV9, the J gene TRBJ2-2, with D maybe TRBD2 (6 bases). The CDR3 consists of 16 residues. Germline lookup yields CDR1 SGDLS and CDR2 YYNGEE. Trimming pared 4 bases from V and 4 bases from J, leaving 17 bases between. The CDR3 DNA follows: TGTGCCAGCAGCCTCCCACGGGGGTCGGGCACCGGGGAGCTGTTTTTT. Its translation is CASSLPRGSGTGELFF. Filled out from reference TRBV9 and TRBJ2-2, the complete variable domain reads DSGVTQTPKHLITATGQRVTLRCSPRSGDLSVYWYQQSLDQGLQFLIQYYNGEERAKGNILERFSAQQFPDLHSELNLSSLELGDSALYFCASSLPRGSGTGELFFGEGSRLTVL.

This clonotype was detected many times. The rearrangement joins TRBV9 to TRBJ1-2; 7 bases are a match to TRBD1. The CDR3 totals 15 residues. V dropped 2 bases and J dropped 7; count of bases not matched to a gene: 11. Germline CDR1 SGDLS, CDR2 YYNGEE. The DNA for the CDR3 is TGTGCCAGCAGCGTCGGGACAGCCGATCTCCCTGGCTACACCTTC. Translating gives CASSVGTADLPGYTF.

This clonotype occurred many times. The chain links TRBV9 to TRBJ1-6, with D hard to call. Trimming cost V 4 bases and J 5 bases, with 7 bases left between them. The germline V gene has CDR1 SGDLS and CDR2 YYNGEE. The CDR3 consists of 13 residues. CDR3 amino acids: CASSIAHNSPLHF. DNA of the CDR3: TGTGCCAGCAGCATAGCCCATAATTCACCCCTCCACTTT.

This clonotype was picked up many times. The chain uses TRBV9 and TRBJ2-7; 11 nucleotides align to TRBD2. The CDR3 sequence is 15 residues long. V shed 1 base and J 4 bases; nucleotides not matched to a gene: 4. Per germline, CDR1 SGDLS and CDR2 YYNGEE. CDR3 nucleotide sequence: TGTGCCAGCAGCGTAACCGGGACTAGCGGATACGAGCAGTACTTC. Translation gives CASSVTGTSGYEQYF. Full variable domain (remainder filled in from reference TRBV9 and TRBJ2-7): DSGVTQTPKHLITATGQRVTLRCSPRSGDLSVYWYQQSLDQGLQFLIQYYNGEERAKGNILERFSAQQFPDLHSELNLSSLELGDSALYFCASSVTGTSGYEQYFGPGTRLTVT.

This clonotype has ten or more counts. The gene calls are TRBV9 and TRBJ1-4; D is perhaps TRBD1 (5 bases). This CDR3 has 16 residues. V shed 0 bases and J shed 2 bases, with 11 bases lying between them. The V gene's germline CDR1 is SGDLS and CDR2 YYNGEE. The CDR3 bases are TGTGCCAGCAGCGTAGGCTTAGGGGTTACTAATGAAAAACTGTTTTTT. Translating it yields CASSVGLGVTNEKLFF.

The table lists this clonotype with many counts. In DNA, the CDR3 is TGTGCCAGCAGCGTGACAGGGGGCCCGTCTCAGCCCCAGCATTTT. Protein product: CASSVTGGPSQPQHF. The rearrangement links TRBV9 to TRBJ1-5; 10 bases line up with TRBD1. With V trimmed by 2 bases and J by 6 bases, 5 bases remained unmatched. The V gene's germline CDR1 is SGDLS and CDR2 YYNGEE. The CDR3 spans 15 residues.